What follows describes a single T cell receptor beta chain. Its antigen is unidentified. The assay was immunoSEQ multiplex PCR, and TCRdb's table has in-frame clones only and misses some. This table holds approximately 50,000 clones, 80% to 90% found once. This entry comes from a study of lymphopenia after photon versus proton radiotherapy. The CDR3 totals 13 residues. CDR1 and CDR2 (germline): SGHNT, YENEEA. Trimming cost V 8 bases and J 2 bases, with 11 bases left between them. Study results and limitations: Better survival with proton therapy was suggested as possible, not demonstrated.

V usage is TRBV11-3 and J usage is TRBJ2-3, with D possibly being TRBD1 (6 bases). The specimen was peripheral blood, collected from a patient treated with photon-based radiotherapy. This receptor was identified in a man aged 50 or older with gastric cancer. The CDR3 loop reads CASEGGVTDTQYF. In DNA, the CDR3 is TGTGCCAGCGAAGGGGGTGTCACAGATACGCAGTATTTT.